The present T cell receptor beta chain was sequenced within a study of T-cell reconstitution after alpha-beta-depleted transplantation in children (TCRdb year 2016). Looking at the study overall: T-cell immune reconstitution after TCRalphabeta/CD19-depleted allogeneic hematopoietic cell transplantation in children was quantitatively tracked in the study by means of TCR repertoire profiling.

The paper's findings and limits, for the study overall: In some patients, the high TCRbeta diversity seen at day 60 was put down to recipient T cells and intrathymic progenitors that had survived conditioning. Hyperexpanded clone frequencies declined over subsequent months; after one year, T-cell counts and TCRbeta diversity were mostly attributed to newly produced T cells. The apparently early recovery of alphabetaT-cell counts about two months after transplant reportedly depended on only several hundred rapidly expanded clones that came from non-depleted graft cells.

The treatment or condition tag for this specimen amounts to: allogeneic hematopoietic cell transplantation with graft depleted of TCRalphabeta T cells and CD19 B cells. TCRalphabeta/CD19-depleted allogeneic hematopoietic cell grafts were given to the transplant recipients, all of whom were children. Library method: PCR. Sequenced using an Illumina HiSeq 2500. To normalize quantification of the TCRbeta repertoire, the TCR libraries were built with molecular barcoding that relied on unique molecular identifiers. TCRdb redid the processing of the public reads, applying fastp at Q25 and MiXCR, and retained in-frame beta chains. Entries that share a CDR3 protein sequence are merged under the most common genes and DNA. Recorded for this sample are some 550,000 distinct CDR3 sequences; about 21% of them occurred a single time. Jointly, the top ten make up 13% to 15% of the sample. A word on this clonotype: Its antigen is still unknown. Within one base of it there is no much larger clone, and no base qualities were kept.

Germline trimming: 9 bases from V, 6 bases from J; junction bases outside gene matches: 13. The cysteine opens and the phenylalanine closes a CDR3 of 14 amino acids. Left in the record is the CDR3 DNA by itself, 42 bases read in frame from the first base. This chain is built from TRBV12-3 or TRBV12-4 and TRBJ1-1; 7 bases in the middle match TRBD1. The sequencing used PBMCs, mostly from graft donor cells, collected 360 days after TCRalphabeta/CD19-depleted stem cell transplant. The receptor was derived from a boy under three years old who had a stem cell transplant for acute myeloid leukemia, so the T cells may come from the graft donor. CDR3 reads: CASKGEGGVAEAFF. The base sequence is TGTGCCAGTAAGGGGGAAGGGGGCGTCGCTGAAGCTTTCTTT.